Listed here are 17 T cell receptor beta chains from one sample, sequenced in a study of shared T cell receptors in the human thymus. Some clones are missing from TCRdb's copy, which holds only in-frame ones; the method was immunoSEQ multiplex PCR. The sample lists hundreds of thousands of clones, around nine tenths occurring once. These data also formed part of another study, on human thymus T cells.

Specimen: thymocytes. These receptors were obtained from a boy under two years old with a congenital heart defect.

The count of this clone is one. The chain uses TRBV10-3 and TRBJ2-2, with 14 bases aligning to TRBD2. CDR1 and CDR2 from the germline V gene are ENHRY and SYGVKD. The J segment lost 1 base and the V segment lost 5 bases, leaving 3 bases of the junction unmatched. The CDR3 consists of 17 residues. Here the CDR3 DNA reads TGTGCCATCAGTTCCGGACTAGCGGGAGGGAACACCGGGGAGCTGTTTTTT. Its protein product is CAISSGLAGGNTGELFF.

This clone was recorded only once. The chain employs TRBV18 and TRBJ2-5, with D perhaps TRBD2 (5 bases). V was shortened by 5 bases and J by 6 bases, with 16 bases between the two germline ends. The germline CDR1 and CDR2 sequences are KGHSH and LQKENI. This CDR3 is built from 14 residues. The chain's CDR3 is CASSINTRLKTQYF. CDR3 in DNA: TGTGCCAGCTCAATAAACACTAGGTTGAAGACCCAGTACTTC.

The chain is built from TRBV4-3 and TRBJ1-1; 9 nucleotides align to TRBD1. J lost 7 bases, V lost 4 bases, and 7 bases had no gene match. This CDR3 is 14 amino acids long. Germline V gives CDR1 LGHNA, CDR2 YSLEER. In DNA, the CDR3 is TGCGCCAGCAGCCGAGAGGACAGGGGCCATGAAGCTTTCTTT. Residues: CASSREDRGHEAFF.

V gene TRBV4-2 combines with J gene TRBJ2-1; D is ambiguous. Germline-derived CDR1 and CDR2 are LGHNA and YNFKEQ. V lost 5 bases and J lost 6, with 17 bases in between. This CDR3 contains 15 residues. For the CDR3, the DNA is TGTGCCAGCAGCGGGTTGGGCAGGTTTTCCAATGAGCAGTTCTTC. This sequence encodes CASSGLGRFSNEQFF.

The chain combines TRBV4-3 with TRBJ2-3; 9 bases fit TRBD2. Losses at the gene ends were 1 base for V and 6 bases for J; bases not matched to a gene: 5. Germline-derived CDR1 and CDR2 are LGHNA and YSLEER. This CDR3 has 15 amino acids. The CDR3 here is CASSQVKAGGDTQYF. The DNA for the CDR3 is TGCGCCAGCAGCCAAGTAAAAGCGGGAGGTGATACGCAGTATTTT.

This clone was seen once. This sequence joins TRBV10-1 and TRBJ2-3; D call uncertain. This CDR3 spans 11 amino acids. Germline loops: CDR1 WNHNN, CDR2 SYGVQD (reference sequence). The V end was cut by 11 bases, the J end by 6 bases, with 12 bases between. Here the CDR3 DNA reads TGCGCCCAAGCGAAGAGGGATACGCAGTATTTT. It codes for CAQAKRDTQYF.

This chain connects TRBV7-6 to TRBJ2-7, with TRBD2 matching over 8 bases. Germline V gene sequence: CDR1 SGHVS, CDR2 FNYEAQ. Losses at the gene ends were 2 bases for V and 5 bases for J; bases not matched to a gene: 2. The CDR3 has 13 residues. CDR3 DNA: TGTGCCAGCAGCTTAATGCGGGGGGACGAGCAGTACTTC. Encoded protein: CASSLMRGDEQYF.

This chain links TRBV28 with TRBJ1-5, with a weak D call TRBD1 (6 bases). CDR1 is MDHEN, CDR2 SYDVKM, per germline. The CDR3 covers 19 residues. Between the trimmed V and J ends, which lost 5 bases and 4 bases, there was a span of 27 bases. The CDR3 region has the DNA TGTGCCAGCAGTCACCAGAGGGTTTTCAGGGGTAGTAGTAATCAGCCCCAGCATTTT. Protein sequence: CASSHQRVFRGSSNQPQHF.

V is TRBV4-1 and J is TRBJ2-7, with TRBD2 matching 10 bases. The CDR3 totals 17 residues. CDR1 and CDR2 (germline): MGHRA, YSYEKL. J was trimmed by 2 bases and V by 0 bases; bases with no gene match: 7. CDR3 DNA: TGCGCCAGCAGCCAAGATTGGCCTAGCGGGGGTCCCTACGAGCAGTACTTC. As protein: CASSQDWPSGGPYEQYF.

The rearrangement uses TRBV10-1 and TRBJ2-7, with TRBD1 matching over 9 bases. The CDR3 has 14 residues. With V trimmed by 6 bases and J by 0 bases, 3 bases remained unmatched. Germline CDR1 is WNHNN and CDR2 is SYGVQD (reference sequence). The CDR3 bases are TGCGCCAGCAGGCCGGGACAGGGCTCCTACGAGCAGTACTTC. This sequence encodes CASRPGQGSYEQYF.

The J gene is TRBJ2-3, the V gene TRBV11-3, with 10 bases matching TRBD2. J was trimmed by 2 bases and V by 5 bases; bases with no gene match: 7. The CDR3 totals 16 residues. Germline assignment: CDR1 SGHNT and CDR2 YENEEA. This CDR3 reads CASSKAGGDNTDTQYF. DNA for the CDR3: TGTGCCAGCAGCAAAGCGGGAGGGGATAACACAGATACGCAGTATTTT.

This chain joins TRBV10-1 and TRBJ2-1, with 8 nucleotides matching TRBD2. The CDR3 is made up of 15 amino acids. V dropped 3 bases and J dropped 6; count of bases not matched to a gene: 7. CDR1 is WNHNN, CDR2 SYGVQD, per germline (reference sequence). This CDR3 is CASSEVGRASNEQFF. The CDR3 DNA is TGCGCCAGCAGTGAAGTCGGGAGGGCCAGCAATGAGCAGTTCTTC.

The V and J genes are TRBV5-6 and TRBJ2-7; 10 bases map to TRBD2. The CDR3 covers 17 residues. V lost 2 bases to trimming and J lost 2 bases; unmatched junction nucleotides: 10. Germline CDR1 reads SGHDT; CDR2 reads YYEEEE. Here the CDR3 DNA reads TGTGCCAGCAGCTTTGTCAGCGGACTAGCGGAAACCTACGAGCAGTACTTC. Protein product: CASSFVSGLAETYEQYF.

As regards this clone: The same CDR3 also results from other DNA sequences found in this sample. The V and J genes are TRBV27 and TRBJ2-5; perhaps TRBD2 as D (6 bases). The V end lost 6 bases, the J end lost 5 bases, and 7 bases lay between the germline ends. The CDR3 loop spans 11 amino acids. Germline V lookup: CDR1 MNHEY, CDR2 SMNVEV (reference sequence). This CDR3 is CASRAGETQYF. In DNA, the CDR3 is TGTGCCAGCAGGGCGGGGGAGACCCAGTACTTC.

This chain uses TRBV5-6 with TRBJ2-2; 8 bases map to TRBD2. CDR3 length equals 18 residues. Germline CDR1 SGHDT, CDR2 YYEEEE. V gave up 2 bases and J gave up 6 bases; unmatched junction bases: 15. The CDR3 bases are TGTGCCAGCAGCTTTAGTTCCGGGAGGGCCTATCGTTCCGGGGAGCTGTTTTTT. Translated, it gives CASSFSSGRAYRSGELFF.

This rearrangement joins TRBV27 to TRBJ1-2, with 8 bases matching TRBD1. V trimming: 6 bases; J trimming: 6 bases; junction bases outside the gene matches: 9. The length of the CDR3 is 14 residues. Germline V gene data show CDR1 as MNHEY and CDR2 as SMNVEV (reference sequence). CDR3 amino acids: CASSPSGQGNGYTF. The CDR3 nucleotides are TGTGCCAGCAGCCCGAGCGGACAGGGTAATGGCTACACCTTC.

The chain is built from TRBV4-3 and TRBJ2-2; 7 nucleotides line up with TRBD2. This CDR3 contains 18 residues. V lost 1 base to trimming and J lost 0 bases; unmatched junction nucleotides: 8. Germline CDR1 LGHNA, CDR2 YSLEER. The CDR3 protein is CASSQGGRDPANTGELFF. For the CDR3, the DNA is TGCGCCAGCAGCCAAGGGGGGAGGGACCCCGCGAACACCGGGGAGCTGTTTTTT.